A selection of T cell receptor beta chains follows, all from one sample in a study of cytomegalovirus exposure and HLA in healthy donors. The table came from immunoSEQ multiplex PCR; TCRdb's copy has only in-frame clones and leaves some out. This table holds roughly 150,000 clones, 65% to 90% found once. The sample comprised PBMCs. These TCRs come from a male donor in good health and CMV-seronegative. Both conserved end residues are part of each CDR3.

>TRBV7-2|TRBJ1-3
CASSLVGGSGNTIYF
>TRBV7-9|TRBJ2-6
CASSLGLTGAGANVLTF
>TRBV5-1|TRBJ1-2
CASSQGQGPFGYTF
>TRBV4-1|TRBJ1-1
CASSQEGFGGLRTEAFF
>TRBV6-6|TRBJ2-2
CASSYGGAELFF
>TRBV5-1|TRBJ1-1
CASSQSPTGTRAFF
>TRBV18|TRBJ2-5
CASSPRQGTQETQYF
>TRBV5-4|TRBJ1-2
CASSFGDRDYGYTF
>TRBV5-1|TRBJ1-4
CASSLGPGQGWEKLFF
>TRBV5-1|TRBJ1-3
CASSSDRSSNTIYF
>TRBV6-1|TRBJ1-5
CASTGGTQPQHF
>TRBV15|TRBJ1-3
CATSRDLMGNTIYF
>TRBV6-6|TRBJ2-7
CASSPGQNLREQYF
>TRBV5-1|TRBJ2-1
CASSAQGSYNEQFF
>TRBV7-2|TRBJ2-1
CASSLGGTSGGGYNEQFF
>TRBV14|TRBJ2-7
CASSQGTGRNEQYF
>TRBV7-2|TRBJ2-5
CASSSRETQYF
>TRBV6-1|TRBJ1-5
CASSVFLDSNQPQHF
>TRBV7-9|TRBJ1-1
CASRSRGNAEAFF
>TRBV6-1|TRBJ1-1
CASSEAGLRAFF
>TRBV6-5|TRBJ1-1
CASRRQGSTEAFF
>TRBV25-1|TRBJ1-3
CASSESGTGGFNTIYF
>TRBV6-1|TRBJ1-2
CATKPRGYTF
>TRBV4-1|TRBJ2-7
CASSQGPGQGTYEQYF
>TRBV7-6|TRBJ2-5
CASSWPTSGGETQYF
>TRBV15|TRBJ1-1
CATSRNRREAFF
>TRBV11-1|TRBJ2-3
CASSLYRARQADTQYF
>TRBV6-5|TRBJ2-1
CASSFEGGEQFF
>TRBV6-6|TRBJ2-5
CASSYSVRETQYF
>TRBV7-2|TRBJ2-3
CASSQISGSSTDTQYF
>TRBV19|TRBJ1-1
CASSIGGQMGDMNTEAFF
>TRBV7-2|TRBJ1-5
CASSVTGNQPQHF
>TRBV12-5|TRBJ2-2
CASGLQIGGSWTGELFF
>TRBV5-5|-
CASSLDKKREQYF
>TRBV10-1|TRBJ1-1
CASSEGGSNTEAFF
>TRBV5-1|TRBJ2-5
CASSDTQGFGETQYF
>TRBV2|TRBJ1-1
CASSRDTEAFF
>TRBV6-5|TRBJ2-1
CASSGLGGYNEQFF
>TRBV18|TRBJ2-7
CASSTHLYEQYF
>TRBV5-1|TRBJ1-2
CASSWEGGVGGYTF
>TRBV19|TRBJ2-7
CASSIDQQDYEQYF
>TRBV6-5|TRBJ2-3
CASSYSRQGGGTQYF
>TRBV11-2|TRBJ2-1
CASSLGYRGYYNEQFF
>TRBV5-4|TRBJ2-7
CASSQDRAGEQYF
>TRBV6-6|TRBJ1-2
CASSRQGNYGYTF
>TRBV6-1|TRBJ2-7
CASSENWTGTEQYF
>TRBV10-3|TRBJ1-1
CAIRGQDNTEAFF
>TRBV5-4|TRBJ2-3
CASSFAGPTDTQYF
>TRBV29-1|TRBJ2-2
CSVARQEDTGELFF
>TRBV28|TRBJ2-4
CASSERGVAKNIQYF
>TRBV6-5|TRBJ1-3
CASSYSRQVGNTIYF
>TRBV2|TRBJ2-7
CASQVGSYEQYF
>TRBV6-6|TRBJ1-5
CASSPPPQHF
>TRBV7-9|TRBJ2-6
CASSRTGSGANVLTF
>TRBV7-8|TRBJ2-7
CASSPRDRGSEQYF
>TRBV2|TRBJ2-3
CASSDWDRGTDTQYF
>TRBV7-9|TRBJ1-2
CASSLDSYGYTF
>TRBV5-4|TRBJ2-3
CASSLAGTDTQYF
>TRBV6-4|TRBJ1-6
CASSADTGLPLHF